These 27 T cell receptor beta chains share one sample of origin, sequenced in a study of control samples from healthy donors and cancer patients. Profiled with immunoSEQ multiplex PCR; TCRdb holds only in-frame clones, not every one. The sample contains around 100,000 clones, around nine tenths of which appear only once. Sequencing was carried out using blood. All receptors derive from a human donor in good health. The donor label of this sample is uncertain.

The CDR3 spells CASSQARGTGNTIYF. CDR3 sequence (DNA): TGTGCCAGCAGCCAGGCAAGGGGGACAGGAAACACCATATATTTT. This chain joins TRBV3-1 (or the pseudogene TRBV3-2) and TRBJ1-3, with D possibly matching TRBD1 (6 bases). The V gene's germline CDR1 is LGHDT and CDR2 YNNKEL (reference sequence). The CDR3 extends over 15 amino acids. V lost 3 bases to trimming and J lost 4 bases, with 13 bases between them.

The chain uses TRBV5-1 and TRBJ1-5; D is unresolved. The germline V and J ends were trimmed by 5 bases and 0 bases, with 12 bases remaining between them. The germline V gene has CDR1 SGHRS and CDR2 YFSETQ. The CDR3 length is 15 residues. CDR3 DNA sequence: TGCGCCAGCAGAACAGATTCGGATAGCAATCAGCCCCAGCATTTT. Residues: CASRTDSDSNQPQHF. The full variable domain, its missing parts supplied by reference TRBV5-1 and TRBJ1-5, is KAGVTQTPRYLIKTRGQQVTLSCSPISGHRSVSWYQQTPGQGLQFLFEYFSETQRNKGNFPGRFSGRQFSNSRSEMNVSTLELGDSALYLCASRTDSDSNQPQHFGDGTRLSIL.

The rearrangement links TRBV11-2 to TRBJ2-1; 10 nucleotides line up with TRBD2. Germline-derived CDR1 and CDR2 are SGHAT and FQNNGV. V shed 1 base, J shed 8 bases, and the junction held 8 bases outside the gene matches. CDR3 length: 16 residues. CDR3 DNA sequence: TGTGCCAGCAGCTTAGCCCCCAGCGGGGGGGCCCATGAGCAGTTCTTC. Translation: CASSLAPSGGAHEQFF. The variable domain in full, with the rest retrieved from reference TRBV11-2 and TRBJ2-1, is EAGVAQSPRYKIIEKRQSVAFWCNPISGHATLYWYQQILGQGPKLLIQFQNNGVVDDSQLPKDRFSAERLKGVDSTLKIQPAKLEDSAVYLCASSLAPSGGAHEQFFGPGTRLTVL.

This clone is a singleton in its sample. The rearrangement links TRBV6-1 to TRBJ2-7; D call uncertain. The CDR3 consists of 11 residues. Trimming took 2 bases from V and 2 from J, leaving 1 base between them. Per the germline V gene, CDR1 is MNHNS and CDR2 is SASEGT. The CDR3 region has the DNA TGTGCCAGCAGTGAACCCTACGAGCAGTACTTC. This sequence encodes CASSEPYEQYF.

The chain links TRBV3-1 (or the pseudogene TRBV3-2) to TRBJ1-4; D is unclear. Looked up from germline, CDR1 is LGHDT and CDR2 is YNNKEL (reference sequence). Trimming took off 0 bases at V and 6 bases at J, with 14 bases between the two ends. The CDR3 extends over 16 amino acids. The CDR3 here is CASSQDSDVDDEKLFF. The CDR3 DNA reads TGTGCCAGCAGCCAAGATTCGGACGTTGACGATGAAAAACTGTTTTTT.

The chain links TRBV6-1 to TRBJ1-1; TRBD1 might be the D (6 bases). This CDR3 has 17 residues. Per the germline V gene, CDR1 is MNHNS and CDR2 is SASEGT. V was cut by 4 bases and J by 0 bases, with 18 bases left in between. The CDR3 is CASSGGPNRALNTEAFF. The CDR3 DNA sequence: TGTGCCAGCAGTGGTGGGCCTAACAGGGCCTTGAACACTGAAGCTTTCTTT.

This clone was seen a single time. The CDR3: CASSLGQGNTEAFF. Written as DNA, the CDR3 is TGTGCCAGCAGCCTGGGACAGGGGAACACTGAAGCTTTCTTT. This chain uses TRBV7-2 with TRBJ1-1; 9 bases map to TRBD1. V was pared by 5 bases and J by 1 base, with 2 bases of the junction left unmatched. The length of the CDR3 is 14 residues. Germline V gives CDR1 SGHTA, CDR2 FQGNSA. Full variable domain (rest looked up from reference TRBV7-2 and TRBJ1-1): GAGVSQSPSNKVTEKGKDVELRCDPISGHTALYWYRQSLGQGLEFLIYFQGNSAPDKSGLPSDRFSAERTGGSVSTLTIQRTQQEDSAVYLCASSLGQGNTEAFFGQGTRLTVV.

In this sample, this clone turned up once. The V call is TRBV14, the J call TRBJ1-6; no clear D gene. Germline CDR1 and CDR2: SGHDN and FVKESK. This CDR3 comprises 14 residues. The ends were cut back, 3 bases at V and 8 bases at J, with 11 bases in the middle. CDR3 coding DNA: TGTGCCAGCAGCCAGGAGGGAGACTATTCACCCCTCCACTTT. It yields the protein CASSQEGDYSPLHF.

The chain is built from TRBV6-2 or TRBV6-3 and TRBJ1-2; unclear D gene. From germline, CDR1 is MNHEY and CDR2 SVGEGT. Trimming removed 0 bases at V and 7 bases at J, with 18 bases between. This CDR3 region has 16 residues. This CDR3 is CASSYSTRYTPFGYTF. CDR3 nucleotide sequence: TGTGCCAGCAGTTACTCGACTCGGTACACCCCCTTTGGCTACACCTTC.

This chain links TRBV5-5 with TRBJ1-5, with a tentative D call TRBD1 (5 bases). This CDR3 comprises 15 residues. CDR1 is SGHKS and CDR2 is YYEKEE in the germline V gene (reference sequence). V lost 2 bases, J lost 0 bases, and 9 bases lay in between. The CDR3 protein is CASSFSGLSNQPQHF. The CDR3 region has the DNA TGTGCCAGCAGCTTCTCGGGACTTAGCAATCAGCCCCAGCATTTT.

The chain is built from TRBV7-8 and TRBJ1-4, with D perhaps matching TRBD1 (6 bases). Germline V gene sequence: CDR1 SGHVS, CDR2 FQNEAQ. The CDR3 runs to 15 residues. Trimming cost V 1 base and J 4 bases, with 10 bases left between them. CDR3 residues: CASSLEGDYNEKLFF. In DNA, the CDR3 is TGTGCCAGCAGCTTAGAGGGGGACTATAATGAAAAACTGTTTTTT.

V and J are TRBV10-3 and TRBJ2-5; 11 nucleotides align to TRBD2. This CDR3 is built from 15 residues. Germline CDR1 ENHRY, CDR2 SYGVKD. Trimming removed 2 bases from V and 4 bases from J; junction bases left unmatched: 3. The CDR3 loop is CAISEASGGRETQYF. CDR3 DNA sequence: TGTGCCATCAGTGAGGCTAGCGGGGGGAGAGAGACCCAGTACTTC.

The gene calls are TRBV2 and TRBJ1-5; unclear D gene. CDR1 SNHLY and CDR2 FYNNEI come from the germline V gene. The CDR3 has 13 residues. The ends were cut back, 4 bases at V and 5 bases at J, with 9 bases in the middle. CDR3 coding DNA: TGTGCCAGCAGTGGGAGAAGCGATCAGCCCCAGCATTTT. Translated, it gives CASSGRSDQPQHF.

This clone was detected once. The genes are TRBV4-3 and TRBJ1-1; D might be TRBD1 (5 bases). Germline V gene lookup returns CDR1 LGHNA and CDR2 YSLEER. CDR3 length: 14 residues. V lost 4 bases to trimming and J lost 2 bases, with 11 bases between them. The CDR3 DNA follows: TGCGCCAGCAGCCCGGGACGGAGCAACACTGAAGCTTTCTTT. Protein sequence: CASSPGRSNTEAFF.

The CDR3 region has the DNA TGTGCCAGCAGCCAAGAAGGGAAGAGCTCCTACGAGCAGTACGTC. Amino acids: CASSQEGKSSYEQYV. V and J are TRBV3-1 (or the pseudogene TRBV3-2) and TRBJ2-7; D not resolved. This CDR3 contains 15 residues. The V gene's germline CDR1 is LGHDT and CDR2 YNNKEL (reference sequence). V was shortened by 0 bases and J by 0 bases, with 9 bases between the two germline ends.

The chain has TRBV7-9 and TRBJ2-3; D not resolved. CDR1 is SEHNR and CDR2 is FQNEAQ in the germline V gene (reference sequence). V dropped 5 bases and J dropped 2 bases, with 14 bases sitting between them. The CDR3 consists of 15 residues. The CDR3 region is CASSPTSRNTDTQYF. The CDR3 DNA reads TGTGCCAGCAGCCCGACCAGCAGGAACACAGATACGCAGTATTTT.

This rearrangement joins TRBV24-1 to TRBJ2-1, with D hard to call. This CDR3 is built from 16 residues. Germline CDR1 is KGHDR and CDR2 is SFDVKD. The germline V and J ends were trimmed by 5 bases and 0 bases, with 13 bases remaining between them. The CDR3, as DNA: TGTGCCACCAGTGGCCGGACGACCTACTCCTACAATGAGCAGTTCTTC. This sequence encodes CATSGRTTYSYNEQFF.

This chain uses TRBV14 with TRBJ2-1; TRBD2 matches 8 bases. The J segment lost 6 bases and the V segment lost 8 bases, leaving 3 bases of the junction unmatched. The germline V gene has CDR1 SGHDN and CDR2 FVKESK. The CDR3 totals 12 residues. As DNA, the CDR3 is TGTGCCAGCCGGGGGGGCACCAATGAGCAGTTCTTC. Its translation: CASRGGTNEQFF.

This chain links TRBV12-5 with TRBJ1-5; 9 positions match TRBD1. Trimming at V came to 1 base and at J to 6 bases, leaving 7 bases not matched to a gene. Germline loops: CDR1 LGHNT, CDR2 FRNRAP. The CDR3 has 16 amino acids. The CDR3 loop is CASGLGMTGGRQPQHF. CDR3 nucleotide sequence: TGTGCTAGTGGTTTGGGGATGACAGGGGGACGTCAGCCCCAGCATTTT.

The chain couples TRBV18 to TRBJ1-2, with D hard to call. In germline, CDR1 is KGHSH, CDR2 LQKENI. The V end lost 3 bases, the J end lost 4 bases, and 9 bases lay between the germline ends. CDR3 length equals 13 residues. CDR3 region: CASSPSTSYGYTF. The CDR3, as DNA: TGTGCCAGCTCACCGTCGACGAGCTATGGCTACACCTTC.

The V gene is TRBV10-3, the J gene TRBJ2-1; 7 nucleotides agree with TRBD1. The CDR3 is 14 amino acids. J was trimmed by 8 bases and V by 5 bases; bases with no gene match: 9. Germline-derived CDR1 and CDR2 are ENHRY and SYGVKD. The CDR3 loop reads CAISKGTEVHEQFF. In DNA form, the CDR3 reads TGTGCCATCAGTAAAGGGACAGAAGTTCATGAGCAGTTCTTC.

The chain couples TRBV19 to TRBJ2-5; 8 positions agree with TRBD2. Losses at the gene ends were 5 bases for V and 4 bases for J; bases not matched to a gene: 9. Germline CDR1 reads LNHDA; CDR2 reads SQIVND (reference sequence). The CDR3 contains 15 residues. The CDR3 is CASSFSRGGPETQYF. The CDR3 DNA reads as TGTGCCAGTAGTTTCTCTCGGGGGGGCCCAGAGACCCAGTACTTC.

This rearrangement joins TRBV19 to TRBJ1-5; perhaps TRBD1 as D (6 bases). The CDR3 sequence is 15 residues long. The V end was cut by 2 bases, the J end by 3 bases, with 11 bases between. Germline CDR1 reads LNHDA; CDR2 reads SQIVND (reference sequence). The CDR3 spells CASSIRGGYNQPQHF. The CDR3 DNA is TGTGCCAGTAGTATAAGGGGGGGGTACAATCAGCCCCAGCATTTT.

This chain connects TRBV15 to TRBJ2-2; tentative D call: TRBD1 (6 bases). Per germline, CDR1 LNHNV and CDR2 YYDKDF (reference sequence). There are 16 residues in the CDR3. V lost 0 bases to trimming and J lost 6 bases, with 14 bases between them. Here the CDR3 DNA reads TGTGCCACCAGCAGAGATACAGGGTCAATTGCCGGGGAGCTGTTTTTT. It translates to CATSRDTGSIAGELFF.

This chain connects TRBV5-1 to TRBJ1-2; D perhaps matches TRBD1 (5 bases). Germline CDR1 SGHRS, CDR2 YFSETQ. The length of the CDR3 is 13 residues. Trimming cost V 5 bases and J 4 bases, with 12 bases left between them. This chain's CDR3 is CASRLGRIYGYTF. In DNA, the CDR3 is TGCGCCAGCAGGCTGGGACGGATCTATGGCTACACCTTC.

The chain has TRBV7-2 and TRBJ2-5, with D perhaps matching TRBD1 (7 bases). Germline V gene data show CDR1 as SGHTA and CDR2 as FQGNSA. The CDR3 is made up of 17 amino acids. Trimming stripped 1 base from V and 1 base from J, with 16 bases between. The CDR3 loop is CASSLVPSGGFQETQYF. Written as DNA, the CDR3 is TGTGCCAGCAGCTTAGTACCTTCAGGGGGGTTCCAAGAGACCCAGTACTTC.

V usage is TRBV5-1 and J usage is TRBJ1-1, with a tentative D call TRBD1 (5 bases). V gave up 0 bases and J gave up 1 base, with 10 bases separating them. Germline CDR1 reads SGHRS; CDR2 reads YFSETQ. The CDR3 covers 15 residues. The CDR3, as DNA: TGCGCCAGCAGCTTGGACGGGGCTAAGAACACTGAAGCTTTCTTT. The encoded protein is CASSLDGAKNTEAFF.